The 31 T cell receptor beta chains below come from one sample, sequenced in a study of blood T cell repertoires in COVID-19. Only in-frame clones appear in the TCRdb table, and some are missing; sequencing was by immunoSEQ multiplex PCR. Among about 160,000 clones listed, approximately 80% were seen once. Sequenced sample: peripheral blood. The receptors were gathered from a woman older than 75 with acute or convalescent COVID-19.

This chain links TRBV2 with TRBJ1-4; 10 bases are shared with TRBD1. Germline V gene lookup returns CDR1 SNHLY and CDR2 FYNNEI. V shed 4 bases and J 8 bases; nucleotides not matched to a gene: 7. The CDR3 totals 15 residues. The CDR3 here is CASSGRQGAREKLFF. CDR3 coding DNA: TGTGCCAGCAGTGGGCGACAGGGGGCTAGGGAAAAACTGTTTTTT. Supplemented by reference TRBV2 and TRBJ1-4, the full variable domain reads EPEVTQTPSHQVTQMGQEVILRCVPISNHLYFYWYRQILGQKVEFLVSFYNNEISEKSEIFDDQFSVERPDGSNFTLKIRSTKLEDSAMYFCASSGRQGAREKLFFGSGTQLSVL.

The CDR3: CASSPRTASKGYTF. The DNA of the CDR3 is TGTGCCAGCAGCCCCCGGACAGCCTCCAAGGGCTACACCTTC. This chain joins TRBV21-1 and TRBJ1-2; the DNA was not used to check the table's D call, TRBD1. TRBV21-1 is classified as a pseudogene. The CDR3 covers 14 residues.

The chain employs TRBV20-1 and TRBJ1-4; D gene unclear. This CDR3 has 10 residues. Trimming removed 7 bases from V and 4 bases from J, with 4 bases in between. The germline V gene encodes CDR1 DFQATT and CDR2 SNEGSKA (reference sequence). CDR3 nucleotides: TGCAGTGTTCTTAATGAAAAACTGTTTTTT. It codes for CSVLNEKLFF.

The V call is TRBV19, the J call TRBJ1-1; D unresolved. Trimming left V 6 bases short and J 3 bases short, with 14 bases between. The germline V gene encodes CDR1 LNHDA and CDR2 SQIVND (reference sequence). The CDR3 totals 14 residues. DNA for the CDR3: TGTGCCAGTAGGTACTATTCCGGGGACACTGAAGCTTTCTTT. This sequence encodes CASRYYSGDTEAFF.

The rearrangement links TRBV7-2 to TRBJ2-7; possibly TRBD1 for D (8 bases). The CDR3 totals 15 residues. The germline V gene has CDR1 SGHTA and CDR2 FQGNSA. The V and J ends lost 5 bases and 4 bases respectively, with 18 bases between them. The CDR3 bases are TGTGCCAGCAGCCAAGACAGGGGAGGGGAGTACGAGCAGTACTTC. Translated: CASSQDRGGEYEQYF.

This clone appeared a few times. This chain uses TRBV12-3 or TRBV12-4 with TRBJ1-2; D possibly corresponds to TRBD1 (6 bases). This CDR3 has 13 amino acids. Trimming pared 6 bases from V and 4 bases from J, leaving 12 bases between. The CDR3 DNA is TGTGCCAGCAGCCTTGACAGGTCCTATGGCTACACCTTC. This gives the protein CASSLDRSYGYTF.

This CDR3 reads CSVPSLTSDTQYF. As DNA, the CDR3 is TGCAGCGTTCCTAGTCTAACCTCCGATACGCAGTATTTT. V is TRBV29-1 and J is TRBJ2-3; D is uncertain. CDR3 length: 13 amino acids. V lost 5 bases and J lost 6, with 15 bases in between. In germline, CDR1 is SQVTM, CDR2 ANQGSEA.

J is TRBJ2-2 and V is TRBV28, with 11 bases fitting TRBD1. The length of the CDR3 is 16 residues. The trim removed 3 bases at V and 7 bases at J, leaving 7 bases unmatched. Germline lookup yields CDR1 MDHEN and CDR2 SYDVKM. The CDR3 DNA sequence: TGTGCCAGCAGTTTCCCTGGACAGGGGGCAAACGGGGAGCTGTTTTTT. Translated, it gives CASSFPGQGANGELFF.

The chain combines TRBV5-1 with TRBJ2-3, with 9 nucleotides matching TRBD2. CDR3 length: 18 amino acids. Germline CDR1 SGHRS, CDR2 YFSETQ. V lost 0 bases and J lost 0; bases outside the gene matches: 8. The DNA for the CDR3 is TGCGCCAGCAGCTTGGGGCTAGCGGGGTGGACTAGCACAGATACGCAGTATTTT. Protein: CASSLGLAGWTSTDTQYF.

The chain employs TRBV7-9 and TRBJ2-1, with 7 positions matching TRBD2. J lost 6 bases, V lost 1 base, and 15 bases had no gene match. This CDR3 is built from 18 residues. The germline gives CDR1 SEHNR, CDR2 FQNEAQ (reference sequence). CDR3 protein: CASSLGASGRSSANEQFF. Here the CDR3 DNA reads TGTGCCAGCAGCTTAGGGGCTAGCGGACGGAGTTCAGCCAATGAGCAGTTCTTC.

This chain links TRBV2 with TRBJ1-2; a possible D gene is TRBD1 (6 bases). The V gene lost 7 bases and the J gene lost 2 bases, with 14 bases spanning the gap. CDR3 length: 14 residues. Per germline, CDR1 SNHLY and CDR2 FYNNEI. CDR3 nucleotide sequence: TGTGCCAGCATTCTGACAGGAGGAAACTATGGCTACACCTTC. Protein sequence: CASILTGGNYGYTF.

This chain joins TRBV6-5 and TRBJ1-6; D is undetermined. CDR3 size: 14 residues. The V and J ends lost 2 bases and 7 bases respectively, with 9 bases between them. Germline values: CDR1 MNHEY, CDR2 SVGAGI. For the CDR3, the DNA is TGTGCCAGCAGTTACGACGGGAGGAATTCACCCCTCCACTTT. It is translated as CASSYDGRNSPLHF.

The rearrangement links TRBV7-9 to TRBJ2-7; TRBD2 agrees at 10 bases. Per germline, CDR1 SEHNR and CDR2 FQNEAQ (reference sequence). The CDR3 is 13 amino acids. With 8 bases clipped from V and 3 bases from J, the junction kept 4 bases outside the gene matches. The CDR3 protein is CASQASGSYEQYF. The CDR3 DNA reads TGTGCCAGCCAGGCTAGCGGGAGCTACGAGCAGTACTTC.

The CDR3 region has the DNA TGTGCCACCAGCAGAGATACCAAAGGGGGCTATGGCTACACCTTC. It yields the protein CATSRDTKGGYGYTF. V and J are TRBV15 and TRBJ1-2; D may be TRBD1 (6 bases). The CDR3 extends over 15 amino acids. Deletions cut 0 bases from V and 4 bases from J, with 12 bases between. CDR1 and CDR2 (germline): LNHNV, YYDKDF (reference sequence).

CDR3 nucleotides: TGTGCCTGGGCCTGGGAGTCCGGGGAGCTGTTTTTT. Protein sequence: CAWAWESGELFF. The chain recombines TRBV30 with TRBJ2-2, with TRBD2 as a possible D gene (5 bases). CDR3 length: 12 amino acids. V was cut by 5 bases and J by 6 bases, with 10 bases left in between. The V gene's germline CDR1 is GTSNPN and CDR2 SVGIG (reference sequence).

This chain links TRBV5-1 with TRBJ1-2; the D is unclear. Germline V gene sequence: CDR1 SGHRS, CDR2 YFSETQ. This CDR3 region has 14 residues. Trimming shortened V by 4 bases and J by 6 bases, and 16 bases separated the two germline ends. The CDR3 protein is CASSPDSPRNGYTF. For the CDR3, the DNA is TGCGCCAGCAGCCCGGACTCCCCTCGCAATGGCTACACCTTC.

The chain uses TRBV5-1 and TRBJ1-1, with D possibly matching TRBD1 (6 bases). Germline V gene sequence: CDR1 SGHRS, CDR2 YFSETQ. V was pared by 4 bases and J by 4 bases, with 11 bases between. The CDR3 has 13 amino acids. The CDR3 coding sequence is TGCGCCAGCAGCGGAGACAGGTCCACTGAAGCTTTCTTT. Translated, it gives CASSGDRSTEAFF.

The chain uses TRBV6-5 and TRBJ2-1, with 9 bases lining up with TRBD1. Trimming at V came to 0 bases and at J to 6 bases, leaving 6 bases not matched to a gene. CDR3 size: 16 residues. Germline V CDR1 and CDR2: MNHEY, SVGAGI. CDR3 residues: CASSYSAGQGTNEQFF. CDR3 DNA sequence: TGTGCCAGCAGTTACTCTGCCGGACAGGGGACCAATGAGCAGTTCTTC.

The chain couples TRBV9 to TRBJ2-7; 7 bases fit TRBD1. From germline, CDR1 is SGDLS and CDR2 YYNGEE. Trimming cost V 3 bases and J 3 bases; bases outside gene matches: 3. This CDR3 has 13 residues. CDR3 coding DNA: TGTGCCAGCAGCGCAGGACAGGACTACGAGCAGTACTTC. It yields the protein CASSAGQDYEQYF.

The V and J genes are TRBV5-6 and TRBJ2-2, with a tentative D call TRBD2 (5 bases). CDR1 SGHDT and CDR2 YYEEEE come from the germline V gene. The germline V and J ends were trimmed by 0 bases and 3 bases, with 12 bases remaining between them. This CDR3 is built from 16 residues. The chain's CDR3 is CASSLVGSWDTGELFF. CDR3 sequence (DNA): TGTGCCAGCAGCTTGGTTGGGAGTTGGGACACCGGGGAGCTGTTTTTT.

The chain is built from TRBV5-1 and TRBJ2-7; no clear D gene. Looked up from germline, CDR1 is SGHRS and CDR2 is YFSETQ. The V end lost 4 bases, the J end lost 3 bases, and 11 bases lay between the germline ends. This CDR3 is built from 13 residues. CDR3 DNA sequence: TGCGCCAGCAGCCTGGACGAGATCTACGAGCAGTACTTC. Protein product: CASSLDEIYEQYF.

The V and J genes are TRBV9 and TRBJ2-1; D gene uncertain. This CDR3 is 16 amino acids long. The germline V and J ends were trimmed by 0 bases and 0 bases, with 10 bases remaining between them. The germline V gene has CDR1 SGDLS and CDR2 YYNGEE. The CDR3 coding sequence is TGTGCCAGCAGCGTAGATTCGGGTAGCTCCTACAATGAGCAGTTCTTC. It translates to CASSVDSGSSYNEQFF.

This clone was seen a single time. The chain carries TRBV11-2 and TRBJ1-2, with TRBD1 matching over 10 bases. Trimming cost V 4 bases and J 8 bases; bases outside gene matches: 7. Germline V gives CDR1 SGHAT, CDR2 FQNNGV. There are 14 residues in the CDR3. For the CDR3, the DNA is TGTGCCAGCAGCTCGGGACAGGGGCCGAGGGGCTACACCTTC. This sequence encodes CASSSGQGPRGYTF. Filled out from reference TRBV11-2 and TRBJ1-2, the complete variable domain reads EAGVAQSPRYKIIEKRQSVAFWCNPISGHATLYWYQQILGQGPKLLIQFQNNGVVDDSQLPKDRFSAERLKGVDSTLKIQPAKLEDSAVYLCASSSGQGPRGYTFGSGTRLTVV.

CDR3: CSVEAGNRGLTEAFF. The CDR3 coding sequence is TGCAGCGTTGAAGCCGGGAACAGGGGGCTTACTGAAGCTTTCTTT. V gene TRBV29-1 combines with J gene TRBJ1-1; 9 positions agree with TRBD1. Germline V lookup: CDR1 SQVTM, CDR2 ANQGSEA. There are 15 residues in the CDR3. V shed 1 base and J 5 bases; nucleotides not matched to a gene: 8.

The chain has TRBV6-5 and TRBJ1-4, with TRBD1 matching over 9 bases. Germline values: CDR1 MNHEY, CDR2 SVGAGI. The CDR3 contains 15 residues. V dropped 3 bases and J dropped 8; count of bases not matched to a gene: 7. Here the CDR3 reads CASSYYATGGEKLFF. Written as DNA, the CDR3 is TGTGCCAGCAGTTATTACGCGACAGGGGGGGAAAAACTGTTTTTT.

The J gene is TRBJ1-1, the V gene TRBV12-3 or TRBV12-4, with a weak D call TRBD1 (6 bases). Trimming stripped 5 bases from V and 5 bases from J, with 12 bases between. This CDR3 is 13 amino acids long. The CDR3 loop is CASSQLQGTEAFF. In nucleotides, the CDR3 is TGTGCCAGCAGTCAGCTTCAGGGGACTGAAGCTTTCTTT.

The CDR3: CAISEFGTSGAAPYEQYF. The CDR3 DNA reads as TGTGCCATCAGTGAGTTCGGGACTAGCGGGGCCGCGCCGTACGAGCAGTACTTC. The chain carries TRBV10-3 and TRBJ2-7, with 13 bases identical to TRBD2. This CDR3 comprises 18 residues. The J segment lost 4 bases and the V segment lost 1 base, leaving 10 bases of the junction unmatched. Looked up from germline, CDR1 is ENHRY and CDR2 is SYGVKD.

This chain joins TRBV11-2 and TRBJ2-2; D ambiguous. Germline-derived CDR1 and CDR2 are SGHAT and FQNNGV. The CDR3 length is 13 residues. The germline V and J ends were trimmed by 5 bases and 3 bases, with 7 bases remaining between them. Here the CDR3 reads CASSISDTGELFF. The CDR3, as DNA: TGTGCCAGCAGCATCTCCGACACCGGGGAGCTGTTTTTT.

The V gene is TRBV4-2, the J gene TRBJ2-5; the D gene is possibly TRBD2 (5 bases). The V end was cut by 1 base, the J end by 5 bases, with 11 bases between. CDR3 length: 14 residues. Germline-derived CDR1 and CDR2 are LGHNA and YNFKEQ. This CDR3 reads CASSQVGSGETQYF. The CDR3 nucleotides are TGTGCCAGCAGCCAAGTCGGTTCGGGGGAGACCCAGTACTTC.

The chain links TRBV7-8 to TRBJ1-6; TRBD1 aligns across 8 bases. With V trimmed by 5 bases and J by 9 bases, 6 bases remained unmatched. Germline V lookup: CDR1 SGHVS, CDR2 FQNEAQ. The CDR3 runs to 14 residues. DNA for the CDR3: TGTGCCAGCAGCCTTGGACAGGGTCGTTCACCCCTCCACTTT. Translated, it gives CASSLGQGRSPLHF. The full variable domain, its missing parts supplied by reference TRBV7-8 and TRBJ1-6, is GAGVSQSPRYKVAKRGQDVALRCDPISGHVSLFWYQQALGQGPEFLTYFQNEAQLDKSGLPSDRFFAERPEGSVSTLKIQRTQQEDSAVYLCASSLGQGRSPLHFGNGTRLTVT.

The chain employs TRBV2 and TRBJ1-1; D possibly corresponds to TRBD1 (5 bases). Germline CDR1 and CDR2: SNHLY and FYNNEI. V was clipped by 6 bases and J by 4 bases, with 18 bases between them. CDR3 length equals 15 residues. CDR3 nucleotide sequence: TGTGCCAGCAGCCAGTTAGGCAGGGTGAGCACTGAAGCTTTCTTT. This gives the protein CASSQLGRVSTEAFF.